Following are 2 T cell receptor beta chains from one sample sequenced in a study of T cell repertoires in cytomegalovirus infection. TCRdb re-analysed the reads in MiXCR, keeping a single row per CDR3 protein. The sample lists hundreds of thousands of distinct CDR3 sequences, less than 25% occurring once. Input material: CD8+ T cells from PBMCs. The origin of the receptors is a human donor in good health (CMV status not recorded). Some clones in this sample may be carry-over from other donors' samples.

The chain uses TRBV6-4 and TRBJ2-1, with TRBD2 as a possible D gene (6 bases). The CDR3 extends over 17 amino acids. V was shortened by 0 bases and J by 4 bases, with 16 bases between the two germline ends. The V gene's germline CDR1 is MRHNA and CDR2 SNTAGT. The DNA of the CDR3 is TGTGCCAGCAGTGACTCGACGGCGGGGTTTAGGTACAATGAGCAGTTCTTC. Its protein is CASSDSTAGFRYNEQFF.

As regards this clonotype: This may be a read error: a much more frequent sequence differs by one nucleotide. This sequence joins TRBV7-8 and TRBJ2-1; a possible D gene is TRBD2 (5 bases). The CDR3 loop spans 15 amino acids. Germline loops: CDR1 SGHVS, CDR2 FQNEAQ. The chain's CDR3 is CASSLYTDSNNEQFF. DNA for the CDR3: TGTGCCAGCAGCTTATACACGGACTCCAACAATGAGCAGTTCTTC.